The T cell receptor beta chain described here comes from a study of memory CD4+ T cells and cytomegalovirus serostatus. Across the whole study: Healthy Belgian adult donors included about nine CMV-positive and some 24 CMV-negative people.

TCRdb's copy holds only in-frame clones and misses some; the assay was immunoSEQ multiplex PCR. The table includes about 57,000 clones, around 79% detected once. The sort gate was single viable CD3+CD4+CD8-CD45RO+ cells for memory CD4+ T cells. Germline V gives CDR1 MNHNY, CDR2 SVGAGI (reference sequence). The CDR3 totals 15 residues. Trimming cost V 2 bases and J 0 bases, with 8 bases left between them. Material: memory CD4+ T cells from blood. The clonotype originates from an adult in good health and CMV-seronegative. V is TRBV6-6 and J is TRBJ2-1; D uncertain. Here the CDR3 reads CASSYEASSYNEQFF. CDR3 sequence (DNA): TGTGCCAGCAGTTACGAGGCTAGCTCCTACAATGAGCAGTTCTTC.